This entry lists 9 T cell receptor beta chains sequenced from one sample in a study of T cell responses to AZD1222 COVID-19 vaccine. TCRdb's table, derived via immunoSEQ multiplex PCR, lists solely in-frame clones and lacks some. The sample includes approximately 200,000 clones, 87% of them seen just once. Specimen: peripheral blood, collected on day 0 of MenACWY control vaccination. Receptors originate from an adult in good health.

The rearrangement uses TRBV5-6 and TRBJ2-3; either TRBD1 or TRBD2 may supply D (5 bases each). CDR1 is SGHDT, CDR2 YYEEEE, per germline. There are 14 residues in the CDR3. The V and J ends lost 4 bases and 4 bases respectively, with 13 bases between them. CDR3 region: CASSPPLGADTQYF. For the CDR3, the DNA is TGTGCCAGCAGCCCCCCCCTGGGGGCAGATACGCAGTATTTT.

With respect to this clone: This specimen includes other DNA sequences encoding the same CDR3. The chain carries TRBV9 and TRBJ1-3; no definite D call. This CDR3 has 14 amino acids. V lost 0 bases to trimming and J lost 0 bases, with 4 bases between them. The germline CDR1 and CDR2 sequences are SGDLS and YYNGEE. CDR3: CASSVEGSGNTIYF. Written as DNA, the CDR3 is TGTGCCAGCAGCGTAGAAGGCTCTGGAAACACCATATATTTT. Using reference TRBV9 and TRBJ1-3 for the parts outside the CDR3, the full variable domain is DSGVTQTPKHLITATGQRVTLRCSPRSGDLSVYWYQQSLDQGLQFLIQYYNGEERAKGNILERFSAQQFPDLHSELNLSSLELGDSALYFCASSVEGSGNTIYFGEGSWLTVV.

The V and J genes are TRBV27 and TRBJ1-5; D perhaps matches TRBD1 (5 bases). Germline V CDR1 and CDR2: MNHEY, SMNVEV (reference sequence). The germline V and J ends were trimmed by 6 bases and 3 bases, with 15 bases remaining between them. CDR3 length: 15 amino acids. The CDR3 DNA sequence: TGTGCCAGCAGGACCCGCGGGGGGATCAATCAGCCCCAGCATTTT. It specifies CASRTRGGINQPQHF.

CDR3 in DNA: TGTGCCAGCAGCGAGACCGACAGGCCCAACTATGGCTACACCTTC. Translating gives CASSETDRPNYGYTF. The chain joins TRBV3-1 (or the pseudogene TRBV3-2) to TRBJ1-2, with a tentative D call TRBD1 (6 bases). Germline loops: CDR1 LGHDT, CDR2 YNNKEL (reference sequence). This CDR3 has 15 residues. Trimming cost V 5 bases and J 2 bases, with 15 bases left between them.

The chain links TRBV5-1 to TRBJ2-7; TRBD1 matches at 9 bases. Germline CDR1 is SGHRS and CDR2 is YFSETQ. The CDR3 consists of 14 residues. J gave up 6 bases and V 7 bases, and 11 bases lay outside the gene matches. For the CDR3, the DNA is TGCGCCAGCCGACAGGGGGTCGACTACGGCGAGCAGTACTTC. This gives the protein CASRQGVDYGEQYF.

In this sample, this clone turned up once. The chain has TRBV30 and TRBJ1-5; D is undetermined. CDR1 GTSNPN and CDR2 SVGIG come from the germline V gene (reference sequence). The ends were cut back, 0 bases at V and 5 bases at J, with 8 bases in the middle. The CDR3 totals 13 residues. The CDR3 bases are TGTGCCTGGAGTGTAACAGAGGATCAGCCCCAGCATTTT. Protein sequence: CAWSVTEDQPQHF.

The genes are TRBV30 and TRBJ1-1; D gene unclear. This CDR3 contains 13 residues. Per the germline V gene, CDR1 is GTSNPN and CDR2 is SVGIG (reference sequence). Trimming removed 0 bases at V and 6 bases at J, with 11 bases between. CDR3 loop: CAWSVTGSSEAFF. CDR3 bases: TGTGCCTGGAGTGTTACTGGGTCGTCTGAAGCTTTCTTT.

The chain carries TRBV5-6 and TRBJ1-2; D not resolved. CDR3 length: 15 residues. The germline V gene has CDR1 SGHDT and CDR2 YYEEEE. The V and J ends lost 0 bases and 4 bases respectively, with 13 bases between them. The CDR3 protein is CASSLERSLFYGYTF. CDR3 coding DNA: TGTGCCAGCAGCTTGGAGCGCTCATTATTCTATGGCTACACCTTC.

The rearrangement uses TRBV5-5 and TRBJ2-1, with 11 bases identical to TRBD1. CDR1 and CDR2 (germline): SGHKS, YYEKEE (reference sequence). Trimming removed 4 bases from V and 8 bases from J; junction bases left unmatched: 5. The length of the CDR3 is 14 residues. The CDR3 DNA reads TGTGCCAGCAGCGCGGGACAGGGGGTTGATGAGCAGTTCTTC. This sequence encodes CASSAGQGVDEQFF.